These T cell receptor beta chains were read from a single sample in a study of Graves' ophthalmopathy and Graves' hyperthyroidism. TCRdb re-called the multiplex PCR reads through MiXCR, storing one row per CDR3 protein. The repertoire holds hundreds of thousands of distinct CDR3 sequences, with 35% to 50% as singletons. The sample comprised peripheral blood. The receptor source for this set is an adult man with Graves' ophthalmopathy. Both conserved end residues are part of each CDR3. D genes are given only for firm matches. Part of the rows lack a size; the others show once, few, many or a class for expanded clones.

size	V	D	J	CDR3	DNA
many	TRBV7-8	NA	TRBJ2-6	CASSLNRVRGANVLTF	TGTGCCAGCAGCCTTAACAGGGTTCGTGGGGCCAACGTCCTGACTTTC
few	TRBV7-9	NA	TRBJ1-1	CASRWGTSTEAFF	TGTGCCAGCAGGTGGGGTACGAGCACTGAAGCTTTCTTT
NA	TRBV29-1	NA	TRBJ1-1	CSVEAGKNTEAFF	TGCAGCGTTGAGGCGGGAAAGAACACTGAAGCTTTCTTT
NA	TRBV24-1	TRBD1	TRBJ1-5	CASHDRGGQPQHF	TGTGCCAGCCACGACAGGGGAGGTCAGCCCCAGCATTTT
NA	TRBV11-2	NA	TRBJ2-7	CAGSPRDVIYEQYF	TGTGCCGGCAGCCCCCGGGACGTCATTTACGAGCAGTACTTC
few	TRBV9	TRBD1	TRBJ1-1	CASSGGHRGGYTEAFF	TGTGCCAGCAGCGGCGGGCACAGGGGTGGTTACACTGAAGCTTTCTTT
NA	TRBV6-5	TRBD1	TRBJ1-1	CASSYVRQGGTEAFF	TGTGCCAGCAGTTATGTTCGACAGGGAGGCACTGAAGCTTTCTTT
NA	TRBV10-3	NA	TRBJ1-5	CAIRATASNQPQHF	TGTGCCATCCGGGCGACAGCTAGCAATCAGCCCCAGCATTTT
NA	TRBV20-1	NA	TRBJ2-7	CSARVASLGEQYF	TGCAGTGCTAGAGTGGCAAGTTTGGGTGAGCAGTACTTC
many	TRBV2	NA	TRBJ1-6	CASSRTSSPLHF	TGTGCCAGCAGCAGAACAAGTTCACCCCTCCACTTT
NA	TRBV20-1	TRBD1	TRBJ2-2	CSARDSRTGGLRTGELFF	TGCAGTGCTAGAGATTCGAGGACAGGGGGACTTCGCACCGGGGAGCTGTTTTTT
NA	TRBV19	TRBD1	TRBJ2-7	CATGQGAYKQYF	TGTGCCACCGGACAGGGGGCTTACAAGCAGTACTTC
NA	TRBV10-3	TRBD1	TRBJ1-1	CAISDRGQGAPEAFF	TGTGCCATCAGTGACCGGGGGCAGGGGGCACCTGAAGCTTTCTTT
NA	TRBV6-6	NA	TRBJ1-6	CASSYPAGRPNSPLHF	TGTGCCAGCAGTTACCCCGCCGGGCGACCTAATTCACCCCTCCACTTT